This passage covers 6 T cell receptor beta chains from one sample sequenced in a study of T cell responses to AZD1222 COVID-19 vaccine. Sequencing used immunoSEQ multiplex PCR; TCRdb keeps in-frame clones, though not all of them. This table holds 150,000 to 200,000 clones, 94% found once. The material sequenced was peripheral blood, taken on day 0 of AZD1222 vaccination. The receptors were sampled from an adult in good health.

This chain connects TRBV27 to TRBJ1-2; D is possibly TRBD1 (5 bases). Germline lookup yields CDR1 MNHEY and CDR2 SMNVEV (reference sequence). V was trimmed by 3 bases and J by 8 bases, leaving 13 bases between them. The CDR3 covers 13 residues. The CDR3 region is CASSFRDRRGYTF. In DNA form, the CDR3 reads TGTGCCAGCAGTTTCAGGGACCGACGGGGCTACACCTTC.

The rearrangement links TRBV29-1 to TRBJ1-2; 7 bases map to TRBD1. The germline CDR1 and CDR2 sequences are SQVTM and ANQGSEA. With V trimmed by 6 bases and J by 3 bases, 7 bases remained unmatched. The CDR3 has 13 amino acids. In nucleotides, the CDR3 is TGCAGCGTCCCCAGACAGGGCGACTATGGCTACACCTTC. The encoded protein is CSVPRQGDYGYTF.

The chain links TRBV27 to TRBJ1-1, with a weak D call TRBD1 (6 bases). Germline CDR1 reads MNHEY; CDR2 reads SMNVEV (reference sequence). The CDR3 runs 14 residues. Between the trimmed V and J ends, which lost 3 bases and 1 base, there was a span of 9 bases. DNA of the CDR3: TGTGCCAGCAGTTTCCAGACAGGGAACACTGAAGCTTTCTTT. Protein sequence: CASSFQTGNTEAFF.

The rearrangement joins TRBV5-1 to TRBJ1-1; D is ambiguous. CDR3 size: 12 residues. Germline assignment: CDR1 SGHRS and CDR2 YFSETQ. The V end was cut by 5 bases, the J end by 1 base, with 6 bases between. The CDR3 region has the DNA TGCGCCAGCAGTGGGCGGAACACTGAAGCTTTCTTT. Its translation: CASSGRNTEAFF.

The V gene is TRBV7-6, the J gene TRBJ2-7; possibly TRBD2 for D (5 bases). CDR1 and CDR2 (germline): SGHVS, FNYEAQ. The V gene lost 5 bases and the J gene lost 7 bases, with 12 bases spanning the gap. The CDR3 is 12 residues long. CDR3 bases: TGTGCCAGCAGCCCCGTCGGGGAGGAGCAGTACTTC. Its protein product is CASSPVGEEQYF.

The count of this clone is one. This chain links TRBV9 with TRBJ2-5, with D possibly being TRBD2 (6 bases). The V gene lost 3 bases and the J gene lost 5 bases, with 23 bases spanning the gap. Germline CDR1 SGDLS, CDR2 YYNGEE. The CDR3 spans 17 residues. Here the CDR3 reads CASSAWDSQSPPETQYF. Here the CDR3 DNA reads TGTGCCAGCAGCGCCTGGGACTCCCAATCCCCTCCGGAGACCCAGTACTTC. Based on the CDR3 plus reference TRBV9 and TRBJ2-5, the full variable domain is DSGVTQTPKHLITATGQRVTLRCSPRSGDLSVYWYQQSLDQGLQFLIQYYNGEERAKGNILERFSAQQFPDLHSELNLSSLELGDSALYFCASSAWDSQSPPETQYFGPGTRLLVL.